This is a list of T cell receptor beta chains from one sample in a study of blood T cell repertoires in COVID-19. TCRdb keeps only in-frame clones here, not all; method: immunoSEQ multiplex PCR. The sample yields under 200,000 clones, 88% seen once. The sequencing sample was made of peripheral blood. The source of these receptors is a man between 45 and 60 years old who had recovered from COVID-19. Each CDR3 is given with its conserved first and last residue. D genes are given only for firm matches. Where a row states a size, it is once, few, many or the class of an expanded clone; other rows omit it.

TRBJ2-7 TRBV5-3 NA TRBD1 CARSYSRDSTYEQYF TGTGCCAGAAGCTATTCCCGGGACAGCACCTACGAGCAGTACTTC
TRBJ1-6 TRBV7-9 few TRBD1 CASSGRTGGFSSYNSPLHF TGTGCCAGCAGCGGCCGGACAGGGGGTTTTAGCTCCTATAATTCACCCCTCCACTTT
TRBJ2-7 TRBV4-3 once TRBD2 CASSQEGAAGGQYF TGCGCCAGCAGCCAAGAGGGGGCCGCGGGGGGGCAGTACTTC
TRBJ1-1 TRBV21-1 NA NA CASTKRRIMNTEAIPEAFF TGTGCCAGCACGAAGAGGAGAATAATGAACACTGAAGCTATCCCTGAAGCTTTCTTT
TRBJ1-1 TRBV6-2/TRBV6-3 many NA CASSYTRGGADDEAFF TGTGCCAGCAGTTACACGCGGGGTGGGGCCGACGATGAAGCTTTCTTT
TRBJ1-2 TRBV30 NA NA CACPRHGRGYGYTF TGTGCCTGTCCACGCCACGGGAGGGGCTATGGCTACACCTTC
TRBJ1-5 TRBV21-1 few NA CASSKVSTGQDRESNQPQHF TGTGCCAGCAGCAAAGTGAGTACCGGCCAGGATCGGGAGAGCAATCAGCCCCAGCATTTT
TRBJ1-2 TRBV28 NA NA CASFLLGSPVYGYTF TGTGCCAGCTTCCTTTTGGGCAGCCCAGTCTATGGCTACACCTTC
TRBJ1-1 TRBV19 NA NA CASSFTRGYTEAFF TGTGCCAGTAGTTTCACCCGCGGGTACACTGAAGCTTTCTTT
TRBJ1-1 TRBV30 NA NA CAWSVTGRTEAFF TGTGCCTGGAGTGTTACAGGGCGCACTGAAGCTTTCTTT
TRBJ2-7 TRBV2 NA TRBD1 CASSEGTGGSSEQYF TGTGCCAGCAGTGAAGGGACAGGGGGCTCGAGCGAGCAGTACTTC
TRBJ2-7 TRBV7-2 NA TRBD1 CASSFRDRGTYEQYF TGTGCCAGCAGCTTCCGGGACAGGGGCACCTACGAGCAGTACTTC
TRBJ2-7 TRBV7-9 NA NA CASSLFDSYEDYEQYF TGTGCCAGCAGCTTATTTGACAGCTATGAGGACTACGAGCAGTACTTC
TRBJ2-7 TRBV5-1 NA NA CASSPETSYEQYF TGCGCCAGCAGCCCCGAGACTAGCTACGAGCAGTACTTC
TRBJ2-5 TRBV7-9 NA TRBD2 CASQSSGRIQETQYF TGTGCCAGCCAGTCTAGCGGGCGGATTCAAGAGACCCAGTACTTC
TRBJ1-3 TRBV7-6 NA TRBD1 CASSQGAPIYF TGTGCCAGCAGCCAGGGGGCCCCCATATATTTT